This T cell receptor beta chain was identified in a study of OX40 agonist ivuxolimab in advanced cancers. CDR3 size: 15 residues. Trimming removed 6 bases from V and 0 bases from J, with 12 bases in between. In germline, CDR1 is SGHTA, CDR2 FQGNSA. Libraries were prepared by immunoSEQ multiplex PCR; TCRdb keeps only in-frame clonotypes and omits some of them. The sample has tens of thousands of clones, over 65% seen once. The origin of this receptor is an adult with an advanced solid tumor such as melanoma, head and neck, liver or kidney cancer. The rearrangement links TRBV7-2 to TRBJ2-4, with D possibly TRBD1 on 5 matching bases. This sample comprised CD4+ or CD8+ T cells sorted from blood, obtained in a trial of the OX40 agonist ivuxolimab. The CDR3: CASRLQGIAKNIQYF. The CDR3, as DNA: TGTGCCAGCAGACTTCAGGGTATAGCCAAAAACATTCAGTACTTC.